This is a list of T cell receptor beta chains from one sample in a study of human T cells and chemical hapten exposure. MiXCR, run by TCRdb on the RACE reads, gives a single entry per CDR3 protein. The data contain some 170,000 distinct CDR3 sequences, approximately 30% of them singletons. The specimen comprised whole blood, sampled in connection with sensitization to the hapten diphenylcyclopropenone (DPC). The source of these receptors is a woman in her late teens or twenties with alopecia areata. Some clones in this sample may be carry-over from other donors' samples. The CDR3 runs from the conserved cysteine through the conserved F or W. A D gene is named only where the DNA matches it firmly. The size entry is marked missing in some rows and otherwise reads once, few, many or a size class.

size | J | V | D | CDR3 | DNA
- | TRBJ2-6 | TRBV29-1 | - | CSVDTGGVNSGANVLTF | TGCAGCGTTGATACCGGCGGGGTTAACTCTGGGGCCAACGTCCTGACTTTC
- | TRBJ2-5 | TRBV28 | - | CASSLFRETRYF | TGTGCCAGCAGTTTATTCCGTGAGACCCGGTACTTC
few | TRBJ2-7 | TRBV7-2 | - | CASSLSQDYEQYF | TGTGCCAGCAGCTTATCCCAGGACTACGAGCAGTACTTC
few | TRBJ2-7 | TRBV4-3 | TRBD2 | CASSQDWRETEQYF | TGCGCCAGCAGCCAAGATTGGCGGGAGACCGAGCAGTACTTC
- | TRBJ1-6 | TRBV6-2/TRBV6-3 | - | CASNRYNSPLHF | TGTGCCAGCAATCGCTATAATTCACCCCTCCACTTT
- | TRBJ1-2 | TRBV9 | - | CASSPRGGSTGGYTF | TGTGCCAGCAGCCCCCGAGGGGGGTCCACTGGGGGCTACACCTTC
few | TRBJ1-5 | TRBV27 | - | CATSTWGTNQPQHF | TGTGCCACCTCAACTTGGGGGACCAATCAGCCCCAGCATTTT
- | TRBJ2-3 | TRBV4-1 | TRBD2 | CASSQVAGVSTDTQYF | TGCGCCAGCAGCCAGGTAGCGGGGGTCAGCACAGATACGCAGTATTTT
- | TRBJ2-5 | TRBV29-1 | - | CSVVSETQYF | TGCAGCGTTGTTTCCGAGACCCAGTACTTC
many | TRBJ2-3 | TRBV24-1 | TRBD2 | CATSDTSGVADTQYF | TGTGCCACCAGTGATACTAGCGGGGTGGCAGATACGCAGTATTTT
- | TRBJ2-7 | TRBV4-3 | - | CASSQDFEGFPYEQYF | TGCGCCAGCAGCCAAGATTTTGAGGGGTTCCCCTACGAGCAGTACTTC
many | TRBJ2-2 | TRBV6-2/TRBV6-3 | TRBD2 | CASSFAAGRYTGELFF | TGTGCCAGCAGTTTTGCAGCGGGAAGGTACACCGGGGAGCTGTTTTTT
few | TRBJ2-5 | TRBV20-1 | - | CSARKDSKETQYF | TGCAGTGCTAGAAAGGACTCCAAAGAGACCCAGTACTTC
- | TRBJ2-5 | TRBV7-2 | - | CASSLEGSRETQYF | TGTGCCAGCAGCTTAGAAGGTAGTAGGGAGACCCAGTACTTC
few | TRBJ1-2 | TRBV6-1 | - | CASSYTIGSNYGYTF | TGTGCCAGCAGTTATACTATCGGGTCCAACTATGGCTACACCTTC
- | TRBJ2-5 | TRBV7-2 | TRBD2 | CASSLTSGRAETQYF | TGTGCCAGCAGCTTAACTAGCGGGAGGGCGGAGACCCAGTACTTC
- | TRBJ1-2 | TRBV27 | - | CASSLGGGDSGGYTF | TGTGCCAGCAGTTTAGGTGGGGGCGACTCCGGTGGCTACACCTTC
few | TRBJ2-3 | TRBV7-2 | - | CASSPSLGRDADTQYF | TGTGCCAGCAGCCCGTCCCTAGGTAGAGATGCAGATACGCAGTATTTT
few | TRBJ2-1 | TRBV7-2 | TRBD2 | CASSLDGLAGGKFF | TGTGCCAGCAGCTTAGATGGACTAGCGGGAGGGAAGTTCTTC
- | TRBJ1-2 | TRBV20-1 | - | CSAREDGEVSYGYTF | TGCAGTGCTAGAGAGGACGGGGAGGTTAGCTATGGCTACACCTTC
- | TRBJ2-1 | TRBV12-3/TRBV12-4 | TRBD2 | CASSSPTSGITNEQFF | TGTGCCAGCAGTTCTCCGACTAGCGGGATAACAAATGAGCAGTTCTTC
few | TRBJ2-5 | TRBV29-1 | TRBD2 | CSVFGSGSRRETQYF | TGCAGCGTCTTTGGTAGCGGGAGCCGCCGGGAGACCCAGTACTTC
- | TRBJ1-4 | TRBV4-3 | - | CASSQSPTGGSEKLFF | TGCGCCAGCAGCCAAAGCCCGACAGGAGGTAGTGAAAAACTGTTTTTT
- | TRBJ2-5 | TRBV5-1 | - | CASSLGMNGETQYF | TGCGCCAGCAGCTTGGGGATGAATGGAGAGACCCAGTACTTC
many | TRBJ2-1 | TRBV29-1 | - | CSTDLVEQFF | TGCAGCACCGACTTAGTTGAGCAGTTCTTC
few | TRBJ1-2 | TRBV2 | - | CASTGAEDYGYTF | TGTGCCAGCACAGGGGCGGAGGACTATGGCTACACCTTC
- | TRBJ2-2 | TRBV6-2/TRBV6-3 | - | CASSYWGTDTGELFF | TGTGCCAGCAGTTATTGGGGGACTGACACCGGGGAGCTGTTTTTT
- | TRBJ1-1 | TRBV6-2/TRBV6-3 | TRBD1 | CASSYASGGMEAFF | TGTGCCAGCAGTTACGCGTCAGGGGGAATGGAAGCTTTCTTT
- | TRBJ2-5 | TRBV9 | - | CASSVALEQETQYF | TGTGCCAGCAGCGTAGCTTTAGAGCAAGAGACCCAGTACTTC
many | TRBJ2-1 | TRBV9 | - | CASSVGTLGNNEQFF | TGTGCCAGCAGCGTAGGCACCCTCGGTAACAATGAGCAGTTCTTC
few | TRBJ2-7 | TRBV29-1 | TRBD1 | CSVGEQGAPYEQYF | TGCAGCGTTGGAGAACAGGGGGCCCCCTACGAGCAGTACTTC
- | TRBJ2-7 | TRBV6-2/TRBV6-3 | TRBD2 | CASSYGGQFGKREVREQYF | TGTGCCAGCAGTTACGGAGGACAGTTTGGCAAGCGGGAGGTGAGGGAGCAGTACTTC
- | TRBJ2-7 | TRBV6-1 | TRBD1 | CASTLGTGQYEQYF | TGTGCCAGCACCCTGGGGACAGGACAATACGAGCAGTACTTC
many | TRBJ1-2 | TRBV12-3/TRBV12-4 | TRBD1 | CASSSGQGSGYTF | TGTGCCAGCAGTTCCGGACAGGGGAGCGGCTACACCTTC
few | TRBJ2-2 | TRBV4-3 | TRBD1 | CASSPGQEITGELFF | TGCGCCAGCAGCCCCGGACAGGAGATCACCGGGGAGCTGTTTTTT
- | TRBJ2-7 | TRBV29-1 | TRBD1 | CSVEGTGGYEQYF | TGCAGCGTTGAGGGGACAGGGGGCTACGAGCAGTACTTC
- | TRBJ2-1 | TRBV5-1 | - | CASSLGLGESEQFF | TGCGCCAGCAGCTTGGGGCTGGGCGAGAGTGAGCAGTTCTTC
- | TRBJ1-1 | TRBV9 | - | CASSASGYVNTEAFF | TGTGCCAGCAGCGCGTCAGGGTACGTGAACACTGAAGCTTTCTTT
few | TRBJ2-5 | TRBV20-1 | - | CSARSEFAETQYF | TGCAGTGCTAGGTCCGAGTTCGCGGAGACCCAGTACTTC
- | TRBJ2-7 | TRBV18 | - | CASSPPDSGSYEQYF | TGTGCCAGCTCACCACCGGACAGCGGAAGCTACGAGCAGTACTTC
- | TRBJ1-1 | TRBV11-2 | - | CASSQSIGDFSEAFF | TGTGCCAGCAGCCAGAGTATTGGGGACTTCAGTGAAGCTTTCTTT
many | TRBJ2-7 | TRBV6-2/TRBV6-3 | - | CASSLGTPGIYEQYF | TGTGCCAGCAGTCTCGGGACCCCCGGAATCTACGAGCAGTACTTC
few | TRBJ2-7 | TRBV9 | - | CASSVGEYEQYF | TGTGCCAGCAGCGTGGGGGAGTACGAGCAGTACTTC
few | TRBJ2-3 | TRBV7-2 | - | CASRPTGLTDTQYF | TGTGCCAGCAGGCCAACAGGCCTCACAGATACGCAGTATTTT
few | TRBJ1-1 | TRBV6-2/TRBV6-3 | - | CASSGGYTEAFF | TGTGCCAGCAGTGGGGGATACACTGAAGCTTTCTTT
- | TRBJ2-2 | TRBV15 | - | CATSGRLTGELFF | TGTGCCACCAGCGGGCGGTTAACCGGGGAGCTGTTTTTT
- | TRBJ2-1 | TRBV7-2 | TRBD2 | CASSLEWGTKQFF | TGTGCCAGCAGCTTAGAATGGGGGACTAAACAGTTCTTC
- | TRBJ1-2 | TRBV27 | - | CASSLSDYGDSYTF | TGTGCCAGCAGTTTATCGGACTACGGAGACAGCTACACCTTC
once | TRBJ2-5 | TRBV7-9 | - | CASSLDRPHQETQYF | TGTGCCAGCAGCTTAGACAGACCTCACCAAGAGACCCAGTACTTC
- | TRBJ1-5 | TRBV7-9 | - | CASSLDVPNQPQHF | TGTGCCAGCAGCTTAGATGTTCCCAATCAGCCCCAGCATTTT
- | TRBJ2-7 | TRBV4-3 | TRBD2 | CASSQAGVTPYEQYF | TGCGCCAGCAGCCAGGCGGGGGTAACTCCCTACGAGCAGTACTTC